This T cell receptor (beta chain) was found in a study of technical replicates of blood from several donors. Profiled with immunoSEQ multiplex PCR; TCRdb holds only in-frame clones, not every one. The sample lists about 73,000 clones; roughly 93% were seen once. The sequenced material came from T cells isolated from PBMCs. This clonotype was obtained from a human donor in good health.

In DNA, the CDR3 is TGTGCCAGCAGTCCTGAGGACAGGGGAAAGGATGAAAAACTGTTTTTT. Translated: CASSPEDRGKDEKLFF. The chain joins TRBV21-1 to TRBJ1-4; TRBD1 is the table's D call and was not checked against the DNA. TRBV21-1 is reported as a pseudogene. CDR3 length: 16 residues.